Shown below are 28 T cell receptor beta chains from a single sample sequenced in a study of T cell repertoires and leukemia-associated antigens. What these receptors recognize is not known. MiXCR, applied by TCRdb to the 5' RACE reads, yields one record per CDR3 protein. The data show some 11,000 distinct CDR3 sequences, about 38% seen once. The material sequenced was CD3+ T cells sorted from blood and cultured. These receptors originate from a female donor in good health.

Judged by abundance, this clonotype is medium-sized (0.01 to 0.1%). The chain links TRBV27 to TRBJ2-1; the D gene is possibly TRBD2 (5 bases). Trimming removed 3 bases at V and 12 bases at J, with 18 bases between. The CDR3 totals 14 residues. CDR1 MNHEY and CDR2 SMNVEV come from the germline V gene (reference sequence). CDR3 sequence reads: CASSLASIFGGQFF. Here the CDR3 DNA reads TGTGCCAGCAGTTTGGCTAGCATTTTTGGTGGGCAGTTCTTC.

With regard to this clonotype: Relative to the germline gene, one junction end is altered; a read error may explain this. The gene calls are TRBV20-1 and TRBJ2-5; either TRBD1 or TRBD2 may fit D (7 bases each). The CDR3 spans 13 residues. Per germline, CDR1 DFQATT and CDR2 SNEGSKA (reference sequence). CDR3 in DNA: TGCAGTGCAGGGGGCGCGGGGGCAGAGACCCAGCACTTC. Its translation: CSAGGAGAETQHF.

This clonotype was observed at least ten times. CDR3 nucleotides: TGTGCCAGCAGTGGAGTTTCGGGTGACTCCTACGAGCAGTACTTC. This translates into CASSGVSGDSYEQYF. This chain links TRBV6-1 with TRBJ2-7; D not resolved. The CDR3 extends over 15 amino acids. Trimming removed 4 bases from V and 0 bases from J, with 13 bases in between. The germline V gene has CDR1 MNHNS and CDR2 SASEGT.

This clonotype was seen only a few times. This chain links TRBV6-5 with TRBJ1-5, with D possibly matching TRBD1 (5 bases). The length of the CDR3 is 13 residues. Germline V gene sequence: CDR1 MNHEY, CDR2 SVGAGI. Trimming shortened V by 4 bases and J by 4 bases, and 8 bases separated the two germline ends. CDR3 bases: TGTGCCAGCAGTTCGGGGGGGAATCAGCCCCAGCATTTT. Translation: CASSSGGNQPQHF.

This clonotype has at least ten counts. This chain connects TRBV29-1 to TRBJ2-2, with D perhaps TRBD1 (5 bases). The V end was cut by 6 bases, the J end by 6 bases, with 11 bases between. Germline CDR1 reads SQVTM; CDR2 reads ANQGSEA. The CDR3 is 12 residues long. CDR3 DNA sequence: TGCAGCGTGGGCTTAGGGGCCGGGGAGCTGTTTTTT. Its translation: CSVGLGAGELFF.

This clonotype was seen at least ten times. The rearrangement joins TRBV21-1 to TRBJ1-1; TRBD1 was called by the table and not checked on the DNA. TRBV21-1 is a listed pseudogene. The CDR3 runs to 13 residues. CDR3 sequence reads: CASSKDPWDHYFF. The CDR3 DNA follows: TGTGCCAGCAGCAAGGACCCTTGGGACCACTATTTTTTT.

V and J are TRBV20-1 and TRBJ2-5, with TRBD2 matching 11 bases. Germline assignment: CDR1 DFQATT and CDR2 SNEGSKA (reference sequence). The CDR3 contains 18 residues. V was clipped by 0 bases and J by 5 bases; unmatched bases: 14. The CDR3 loop is CSARDPLTSGRGIETQYF. In nucleotides, the CDR3 is TGCAGTGCTAGAGATCCTCTCACTAGCGGGAGAGGTATCGAGACCCAGTACTTC.

This clonotype showed up just a few times. V is TRBV29-1 and J is TRBJ2-1; the D call may be TRBD1 or TRBD2 (5 bases each). The CDR3 loop spans 13 amino acids. V lost 7 bases and J 5 bases, leaving 15 bases between the germline ends. Germline CDR1 reads SQVTM; CDR2 reads ANQGSEA. CDR3 bases: TGCAGCGCCGAGCCAGGGACGAACAATGAGCAGTTCTTC. Protein sequence: CSAEPGTNNEQFF.

This clonotype is labeled medium-sized. The chain has TRBV12-3 or TRBV12-4 and TRBJ1-1; the match to TRBD1 covers 7 bases. J was trimmed by 0 bases and V by 3 bases; bases with no gene match: 22. This CDR3 comprises 21 residues. The CDR3 DNA is TGTGCCAGCAGTTTGGACCGGTTTGGACATGACAGGGATGGGATGAACACTGAAGCTTTCTTT. Translation: CASSLDRFGHDRDGMNTEAFF.

A few counts support this clonotype. V and J are TRBV29-1 and TRBJ2-3; tentative D call: TRBD2 (6 bases). Germline V gene sequence: CDR1 SQVTM, CDR2 ANQGSEA. This CDR3 has 13 amino acids. The CDR3 nucleotides are TGCTCACTCGAGGAGGGTCTCACAGATACGCAGTATTTT. As protein: CSLEEGLTDTQYF.

In its sample, this clonotype was seen once. This chain joins TRBV5-1 and TRBJ2-7, with TRBD2 as a possible D gene (5 bases). Germline loops: CDR1 SGHRS, CDR2 YFSETQ. The CDR3 runs to 14 residues. The V end was cut by 4 bases, the J end by 8 bases, with 19 bases between. CDR3 region: CASSEITGYPQQYF. DNA for the CDR3: TGCGCCAGCAGCGAGATAACGGGGTACCCCCAGCAGTACTTC. Full variable domain (rest looked up from reference TRBV5-1 and TRBJ2-7): KAGVTQTPRYLIKTRGQQVTLSCSPISGHRSVSWYQQTPGQGLQFLFEYFSETQRNKGNFPGRFSGRQFSNSRSEMNVSTLELGDSALYLCASSEITGYPQQYFGPGTRLTVT.

This clonotype has ten or more counts. The chain uses TRBV7-9 and TRBJ1-1, with TRBD1 matching 9 bases. The length of the CDR3 is 15 residues. J gave up 1 base and V 4 bases, and 4 bases lay outside the gene matches. The germline V gene has CDR1 SEHNR and CDR2 FQNEAQ (reference sequence). The CDR3 protein is CASSSGTGPNTEAFF. The CDR3 DNA reads as TGTGCCAGCAGCTCCGGGACAGGGCCGAACACTGAAGCTTTCTTT.

In its sample, this clonotype is medium-sized. The rearrangement joins TRBV5-1 to TRBJ2-4, with D possibly TRBD2 on 5 matching bases. There are 15 residues in the CDR3. Trimming removed 1 base at V and 4 bases at J, with 12 bases between. Germline CDR1 is SGHRS and CDR2 is YFSETQ. In DNA, the CDR3 is TGCGCCAGCAGCTTGTTGATGGGAGATAAAAACATTCAGTACTTC. It encodes CASSLLMGDKNIQYF.

This clonotype is a singleton in its sample. The J gene is TRBJ2-6, the V gene TRBV5-1, with D tentatively TRBD1 (6 bases). Germline lookup yields CDR1 SGHRS and CDR2 YFSETQ. The V end was cut by 1 base, the J end by 0 bases, with 14 bases between. This CDR3 spans 18 amino acids. CDR3 DNA: TGCGCCAGCAGCTTGAAGGACAGTTCGAGCTCTGGGGCCAACGTCCTGACTTTC. It specifies CASSLKDSSSSGANVLTF. The entire variable domain, with the rest obtained from reference TRBV5-1 and TRBJ2-6, is as follows: KAGVTQTPRYLIKTRGQQVTLSCSPISGHRSVSWYQQTPGQGLQFLFEYFSETQRNKGNFPGRFSGRQFSNSRSEMNVSTLELGDSALYLCASSLKDSSSSGANVLTFGAGSRLTVL.

The V gene is TRBV9, the J gene TRBJ2-2, with D unresolved. V gave up 1 base and J gave up 5 bases, with 9 bases separating them. The CDR3 is 14 residues long. The germline V gene has CDR1 SGDLS and CDR2 YYNGEE. This CDR3 reads CASSVIRTTGELFF. CDR3 DNA sequence: TGTGCCAGCAGCGTAATTCGGACGACCGGGGAGCTGTTTTTT.

This clonotype is categorized as medium-sized. This chain joins TRBV4-1 and TRBJ2-7, with D unresolved. This CDR3 spans 12 amino acids. Trimming shortened V by 0 bases and J by 11 bases, and 11 bases separated the two germline ends. CDR1 and CDR2 from the germline V gene are MGHRA and YSYEKL. DNA for the CDR3: TGCGCCAGCAGCCAAGACCGCCAGGTTAAGTACTTC. The encoded protein is CASSQDRQVKYF.

V gene TRBV13 combines with J gene TRBJ2-7, with 9 bases identical to TRBD2. The J segment lost 4 bases and the V segment lost 11 bases, leaving 9 bases of the junction unmatched. Germline V gene data show CDR1 as PRHDT and CDR2 as FYEKMQ (reference sequence). CDR3 size: 13 residues. CDR3 nucleotide sequence: TGTGCCTGCACAGCGGGAGGCAGATACGAGCAGTACTTC. Translated, it gives CACTAGGRYEQYF.

The chain's CDR3 is CASSSRQGQTASLAFF. CDR3 nucleotides: TGTGCCAGCAGCTCCAGGCAGGGACAAACCGCTTCTTTGGCTTTCTTT. V gene TRBV2 combines with J gene TRBJ1-1, with D possibly TRBD1 on 6 matching bases. Between the trimmed V and J ends, which lost 6 bases and 11 bases, there was a span of 28 bases. The CDR3 is made up of 16 amino acids. CDR1 and CDR2 from the germline V gene are SNHLY and FYNNEI.

This clonotype was observed at least ten times. The gene calls are TRBV20-1 and TRBJ1-5; 7 bases fit TRBD1. The CDR3 length is 13 residues. V shed 4 bases and J 5 bases; nucleotides not matched to a gene: 5. Germline loops: CDR1 DFQATT, CDR2 SNEGSKA (reference sequence). CDR3 sequence: CSAKRTGDQPQHF. CDR3 sequence (DNA): TGCAGTGCTAAAAGGACAGGTGATCAGCCCCAGCATTTT.

By frequency in the sample, this clonotype is medium-sized (0.01 to 0.1%). This chain links TRBV18 with TRBJ2-1; D remains unclear. CDR1 is KGHSH and CDR2 is LQKENI in the germline V gene. This CDR3 contains 14 residues. With 2 bases removed from V and 5 bases from J, the gap between germline ends came to 10 bases. As DNA, the CDR3 is TGTGCCAGCTCACCAGCTCAAAATAACAATGAGCAGTTCTTC. Translating gives CASSPAQNNNEQFF. Looking up the rest from reference TRBV18 and TRBJ2-1 gives the full variable domain: NAGVMQNPRHLVRRRGQEARLRCSPMKGHSHVYWYRQLPEEGLKFMVYLQKENIIDESGMPKERFSAEFPKEGPSILRIQQVVRGDSAAYFCASSPAQNNNEQFFGPGTRLTVL.

The chain is built from TRBV4-1 and TRBJ1-1, with TRBD1 identical over 7 bases. Losses at the gene ends were 6 bases for V and 0 bases for J; bases not matched to a gene: 4. The CDR3 loop spans 14 amino acids. Germline V lookup: CDR1 MGHRA, CDR2 YSYEKL. CDR3 nucleotides: TGCGCCAGCAGTCACAGGGGACTGAACACTGAAGCTTTCTTT. Residues: CASSHRGLNTEAFF.

This clonotype has a count of ten or more. This chain links TRBV6-6 with TRBJ2-7, with 11 bases matching TRBD2. Germline loops: CDR1 MNHNY, CDR2 SVGAGI (reference sequence). The V gene end was trimmed by 7 bases and the J gene end by 5 bases; junction bases not matched to a gene: 16. This CDR3 spans 17 amino acids. The CDR3 coding sequence is TGTGCCAGCACCGAAGCCGATCTAGCGGGAGGTATCAACGAGCAGTACTTC. Amino acids: CASTEADLAGGINEQYF.

In its sample, this clonotype ranks as medium-sized (0.01 to 0.1%). The chain links TRBV20-1 to TRBJ2-7; 7 nucleotides align to TRBD2. Trimming removed 5 bases from V and 2 bases from J; junction bases left unmatched: 6. The length of the CDR3 is 13 residues. Germline values: CDR1 DFQATT, CDR2 SNEGSKA (reference sequence). The CDR3, as DNA: TGCAGTGCTGGGGGAGGGGAACCCTACGAGCAGTACTTC. It specifies CSAGGGEPYEQYF.

This clonotype was observed at least ten times. The DNA is omitted, as the CDR3 cannot be located on it reliably, and the CDR3 follows TCRdb's listing. This chain's CDR3 is CATSDPKGQVGGFLETQYF. The genes are TRBV24-1 and TRBJ2-5; the table's D call, TRBD1, was not checked against the DNA. The germline V gene encodes CDR1 KGHDR and CDR2 SFDVKD. From its first to its last residue, the CDR3 has 19 amino acids.

This clonotype was seen a few times. The rearrangement joins TRBV12-3 or TRBV12-4 to TRBJ2-1; 9 bases agree with TRBD2. The CDR3 spans 15 residues. The V segment lost 3 bases and the J segment 8 bases; nucleotides outside the gene matches: 8. CDR3 region: CASSFPAGGPHEQFF. The CDR3 coding sequence is TGTGCCAGCAGTTTTCCCGCGGGAGGGCCGCATGAGCAGTTCTTC.

This sequence joins TRBV15 and TRBJ2-2; 7 bases fit TRBD1. The junction had 7 bases not matched to a gene; V was cut back by 8 bases and J by 1 base. The CDR3 loop spans 15 amino acids. Per the germline V gene, CDR1 is LNHNV and CDR2 is YYDKDF (reference sequence). The CDR3 DNA sequence: TGTGCCACCCGGAGGACAGGCGGGAACACCGGGGAGCTGTTTTTT. Translation gives CATRRTGGNTGELFF. Looking up the rest from reference TRBV15 and TRBJ2-2 gives the full variable domain: DAMVIQNPRYQVTQFGKPVTLSCSQTLNHNVMYWYQQKSSQAPKLLFHYYDKDFNNEADTPDNFQSRRPNTSFCFLDIRSPGLGDTAMYLCATRRTGGNTGELFFGEGSRLTVL.

The chain combines TRBV20-1 with TRBJ2-1; no clear D. This CDR3 has 9 residues. Looked up from germline, CDR1 is DFQATT and CDR2 is SNEGSKA (reference sequence). V was trimmed by 7 bases and J by 7 bases, leaving 5 bases between them. The CDR3 sequence is CSVDNEQFF. The CDR3 coding sequence is TGCAGTGTTGATAATGAGCAGTTCTTC.

In its sample, this clonotype was seen a few times. This sequence joins TRBV12-3 or TRBV12-4 and TRBJ2-1; no clear D gene. Trimming stripped 6 bases from V and 3 bases from J, with 9 bases between. The CDR3 is 13 amino acids. CDR3 amino acids: CASRIINYNEQFF. DNA of the CDR3: TGTGCCAGCAGAATAATCAACTACAATGAGCAGTTCTTC.